The 19 T cell receptor beta chains below were found in one sample sequenced in a study of blood T cell repertoires in COVID-19 (dated by TCRdb to 2019 to 2021). The method behind the library was the immunoSEQ multiplex PCR assay. This is the immuneACCESS table as TCRdb keeps it, with only in-frame sequences that have V and J called. A part of the clones is gone; compared with another copy, unresolved V genes explain less than half, and the rest is unexplained. The sample has roughly 99,000 clones on record, 89% of them singletons. The top ten constitute 4.5% to 6% of the sample. Input material: peripheral blood. The receptors stem from a man aged 35 to 55 with active or convalescent COVID-19.

The rearrangement joins TRBV5-1 to TRBJ1-1; the D gene is possibly TRBD1 (5 bases). From germline, CDR1 is SGHRS and CDR2 YFSETQ. The CDR3 is 14 amino acids. Trimming left V 0 bases short and J 3 bases short, with 9 bases between. The CDR3 coding sequence is TGCGCCAGCAGCTTGGAGGGGTGGGACACTGAAGCTTTCTTT. Its protein is CASSLEGWDTEAFF.

The chain employs TRBV27 and TRBJ2-6; D uncertain. V was clipped by 4 bases and J by 0 bases, with 7 bases between them. Germline V CDR1 and CDR2: MNHEY, SMNVEV (reference sequence). CDR3 length: 15 amino acids. The CDR3 bases are TGTGCCAGCAGTTCTCCCTCCTCTGGGGCCAACGTCCTGACTTTC. Amino acids: CASSSPSSGANVLTF.

This clone was observed a single time. The genes are TRBV7-6 and TRBJ1-2; 9 bases match TRBD1. V lost 4 bases to trimming and J lost 4 bases; unmatched junction nucleotides: 7. Germline V gene lookup returns CDR1 SGHVS and CDR2 FNYEAQ. The CDR3 totals 15 residues. DNA of the CDR3: TGTGCCAGCAGCTCCCCAGACAGGGGGGTCTATGGCTACACCTTC. It encodes CASSSPDRGVYGYTF.

For the CDR3, the DNA is TGCGCCAGCAGCTTAGGCGGGACGATGGATACGCAGTATTTT. Protein: CASSLGGTMDTQYF. The chain couples TRBV5-1 to TRBJ2-3; maybe TRBD2 (6 bases). The CDR3 sequence is 14 residues long. Germline-derived CDR1 and CDR2 are SGHRS and YFSETQ. Trimming removed 2 bases from V and 6 bases from J, with 13 bases in between. The full variable domain, completed using reference TRBV5-1 and TRBJ2-3, is KAGVTQTPRYLIKTRGQQVTLSCSPISGHRSVSWYQQTPGQGLQFLFEYFSETQRNKGNFPGRFSGRQFSNSRSEMNVSTLELGDSALYLCASSLGGTMDTQYFGPGTRLTVL.

As regards this clone: Other DNA sequences in this sample translate to the same CDR3. J is TRBJ2-5 and V is TRBV30; the match to TRBD1 covers 8 bases. V gave up 5 bases and J gave up 1 base; unmatched junction bases: 0. CDR1 and CDR2 (germline): GTSNPN, SVGIG (reference sequence). This CDR3 contains 12 residues. This chain's CDR3 is CAWDRGQETQYF. The CDR3 nucleotides are TGTGCCTGGGACAGGGGCCAAGAGACCCAGTACTTC.

The V and J genes are TRBV7-6 and TRBJ1-1; a possible D gene is TRBD1 (5 bases). Germline-derived CDR1 and CDR2 are SGHVS and FNYEAQ. V lost 1 base and J lost 4, with 13 bases in between. The CDR3 contains 15 residues. Here the CDR3 DNA reads TGTGCCAGCAGCTTAGGGTACGGTGGGGCCACTGAAGCTTTCTTT. Its protein is CASSLGYGGATEAFF.

This chain uses TRBV28 with TRBJ1-2, with D perhaps TRBD1 (6 bases). Germline CDR1 and CDR2: MDHEN and SYDVKM. This CDR3 region has 14 residues. With 6 bases removed from V and 3 bases from J, the gap between germline ends came to 14 bases. This CDR3 is CASRSGTTYYGYTF. DNA of the CDR3: TGTGCCAGCAGATCCGGGACAACTTACTATGGCTACACCTTC.

This chain uses TRBV19 with TRBJ2-1; 7 nucleotides match TRBD2. Germline V CDR1 and CDR2: LNHDA, SQIVND (reference sequence). Germline trimming cut 0 bases from V and 5 bases from J; bases unmatched to any gene: 10. This CDR3 has 17 residues. The CDR3 sequence: CASSIDFQRGIDNEQFF. In DNA, the CDR3 is TGTGCCAGTAGTATAGATTTTCAGCGGGGTATTGACAATGAGCAGTTCTTC.

The chain recombines TRBV11-2 with TRBJ1-2; no clear D gene. V was trimmed by 4 bases and J by 7 bases, leaving 22 bases between them. Germline V gene sequence: CDR1 SGHAT, CDR2 FQNNGV. The CDR3 has 16 amino acids. The CDR3 loop is CASSSGPINSMCGYTF. CDR3 coding DNA: TGTGCCAGCAGCTCTGGGCCTATAAATAGTATGTGTGGCTACACCTTC. Supplemented by reference TRBV11-2 and TRBJ1-2, the full variable domain reads EAGVAQSPRYKIIEKRQSVAFWCNPISGHATLYWYQQILGQGPKLLIQFQNNGVVDDSQLPKDRFSAERLKGVDSTLKIQPAKLEDSAVYLCASSSGPINSMCGYTFGSGTRLTVV.

This sequence joins TRBV7-2 and TRBJ2-5; D remains unclear. Looked up from germline, CDR1 is SGHTA and CDR2 is FQGNSA. V lost 2 bases, J lost 5 bases, and 15 bases lay in between. CDR3 length: 15 amino acids. This CDR3 reads CASSLSQGSRETQYF. CDR3 DNA: TGTGCCAGCAGCTTAAGCCAAGGATCGCGGGAGACCCAGTACTTC.

The chain has TRBV4-1 and TRBJ1-6; D gene unclear. V dropped 1 base and J dropped 7 bases, with 2 bases sitting between them. The germline CDR1 and CDR2 sequences are MGHRA and YSYEKL. This CDR3 has 12 amino acids. The CDR3 DNA sequence: TGCGCCAGCAGCCAAGTAAATTCACCCCTCCACTTT. Residues: CASSQVNSPLHF.

The sample holds one count of this clone. The chain recombines TRBV5-4 with TRBJ1-1; D is uncertain. The germline V and J ends were trimmed by 4 bases and 5 bases, with 12 bases remaining between them. The germline gives CDR1 SGHNT, CDR2 YYREEE (reference sequence). The CDR3 consists of 13 residues. The CDR3 bases are TGTGCCAGCAGCGTCGATTGGGCGACTGAAGCTTTCTTT. Translated: CASSVDWATEAFF. Full variable domain (missing parts from reference TRBV5-4 and TRBJ1-1): ETGVTQSPTHLIKTRGQQVTLRCSSQSGHNTVSWYQQALGQGPQFIFQYYREEENGRGNFPPRFSGLQFPNYSSELNVNALELDDSALYLCASSVDWATEAFFGQGTRLTVV.

The table lists this clone with a few counts. The chain combines TRBV7-2 with TRBJ2-7, with TRBD1 as a possible D gene (6 bases). The germline CDR1 and CDR2 sequences are SGHTA and FQGNSA. Trimming removed 5 bases from V and 7 bases from J, with 18 bases in between. The CDR3 runs to 14 residues. The CDR3: CASSAGDPPFEQYF. The CDR3 bases are TGTGCCAGCAGCGCAGGGGACCCCCCCTTTGAGCAGTACTTC.

The gene calls are TRBV4-3 and TRBJ2-7, with 9 bases fitting TRBD1. Germline loops: CDR1 LGHNA, CDR2 YSLEER. The CDR3 sequence is 14 residues long. The V segment lost 4 bases and the J segment 4 bases; nucleotides outside the gene matches: 5. The CDR3 DNA reads as TGCGCCAGCAGCCCCGGGACAGGGTCTTACGAGCAGTACTTC. It yields the protein CASSPGTGSYEQYF.

The chain recombines TRBV7-9 with TRBJ2-3, with 9 nucleotides matching TRBD2. This CDR3 region has 16 residues. V lost 4 bases and J lost 5; bases outside the gene matches: 10. CDR1 is SEHNR and CDR2 is FQNEAQ in the germline V gene (reference sequence). This CDR3 is CASSWKVSGSIDTQYF. Written as DNA, the CDR3 is TGTGCCAGCAGCTGGAAAGTTAGCGGGAGTATAGATACGCAGTATTTT. Complete variable domain (other parts from reference TRBV7-9 and TRBJ2-3): DTGVSQNPRHKITKRGQNVTFRCDPISEHNRLYWYRQTLGQGPEFLTYFQNEAQLEKSRLLSDRFSAERPKGSFSTLEIQRTEQGDSAMYLCASSWKVSGSIDTQYFGPGTRLTVL.

J is TRBJ1-6 and V is TRBV6-5; no clear D gene. The CDR3 has 14 residues. CDR1 and CDR2 from the germline V gene are MNHEY and SVGAGI. V was shortened by 7 bases and J by 5 bases, with 12 bases between the two germline ends. The CDR3 region is CASNPTTNNSPLHF. CDR3 bases: TGTGCCAGCAACCCGACAACCAATAATTCACCCCTCCACTTT.

This clone has a single count. The chain employs TRBV19 and TRBJ2-7; TRBD1 agrees at 7 bases. Germline values: CDR1 LNHDA, CDR2 SQIVND (reference sequence). V trimming: 5 bases; J trimming: 8 bases; junction bases outside the gene matches: 12. This CDR3 has 14 amino acids. In DNA form, the CDR3 reads TGTGCCAGTAGTTATGACAGGGTCCAGCCGAAGCAGTACTTC. This sequence encodes CASSYDRVQPKQYF.

The chain couples TRBV7-2 to TRBJ2-2, with 7 bases identical to TRBD2. V lost 4 bases, J lost 5 bases, and 10 bases stayed unmatched. Looked up from germline, CDR1 is SGHTA and CDR2 is FQGNSA. The length of the CDR3 is 16 residues. The CDR3 sequence: CASSSPRGGGTGELFF. The CDR3 DNA reads TGTGCCAGCAGCTCTCCAAGGGGCGGGGGTACCGGGGAGCTGTTTTTT.

The V and J genes are TRBV2 and TRBJ1-1; D is ambiguous. Germline-derived CDR1 and CDR2 are SNHLY and FYNNEI. The CDR3 consists of 13 residues. Trimming removed 6 bases from V and 8 bases from J, with 16 bases in between. The CDR3 protein is CASSLEVAKEAFF. The CDR3 DNA follows: TGTGCCAGCAGCCTGGAGGTAGCCAAGGAAGCTTTCTTT.